One and the same sample provided the 17 T cell receptor beta chains below, sequenced in a study of T cell responses to AZD1222 COVID-19 vaccine. Profiling relied on immunoSEQ multiplex PCR, and the TCRdb table lists in-frame clones only, not all of them. This table holds roughly 100,000 clones, 85% to 90% found once. Sequencing used peripheral blood, obtained 28 days after the second AZD1222 dose. Receptor source: an adult who received the AZD1222 COVID-19 vaccine.

V usage is TRBV12-3 or TRBV12-4 and J usage is TRBJ2-1, with D perhaps matching TRBD2 (5 bases). V dropped 2 bases and J dropped 8 bases, with 10 bases sitting between them. The CDR3 has 13 amino acids. The CDR3 bases are TGTGCCAGCAGTTTAATAGCGAGGGATGAGCAGTTCTTC. Translating it yields CASSLIARDEQFF.

V is TRBV5-6 and J is TRBJ1-6, with 10 bases matching TRBD1. Germline trimming cut 4 bases from V and 7 bases from J; bases unmatched to any gene: 11. This CDR3 comprises 17 residues. Germline V lookup: CDR1 SGHDT, CDR2 YYEEEE. The CDR3 protein is CASSGTGDREGNSPLHF. CDR3 nucleotides: TGTGCCAGCAGCGGGACAGGGGATAGGGAGGGGAATTCACCCCTCCACTTT. Full variable domain (missing parts from reference TRBV5-6 and TRBJ1-6): DAGVTQSPTHLIKTRGQQVTLRCSPKSGHDTVSWYQQALGQGPQFIFQYYEEEERQRGNFPDRFSGHQFPNYSSELNVNALLLGDSALYLCASSGTGDREGNSPLHFGNGTRLTVT.

This chain connects TRBV12-3 or TRBV12-4 to TRBJ2-7; the D is unclear. Trimming cost V 1 base and J 6 bases, with 10 bases left between them. The CDR3 is 13 residues long. Here the CDR3 reads CASSLGGVSEQYF. CDR3 bases: TGTGCCAGCAGTTTAGGGGGTGTCTCCGAGCAGTACTTC.

The CDR3 coding sequence is TGTGCCAGCAGCCCACCATCGGGAGGAGGCGGGGAGCTGTTTTTT. Translating it yields CASSPPSGGGGELFF. This sequence joins TRBV7-9 and TRBJ2-2, with TRBD2 matching 7 bases. The germline gives CDR1 SEHNR, CDR2 FQNEAQ (reference sequence). The CDR3 length is 15 residues. V gave up 5 bases and J gave up 7 bases; unmatched junction bases: 10.

This sequence joins TRBV5-4 and TRBJ1-3; perhaps TRBD1 as D (5 bases). Looked up from germline, CDR1 is SGHNT and CDR2 is YYREEE (reference sequence). V was cut by 0 bases and J by 0 bases, with 10 bases left in between. CDR3 length: 16 residues. This CDR3 reads CASSLAQGFSGNTIYF. CDR3 nucleotides: TGTGCCAGCAGCTTGGCTCAGGGATTCTCTGGAAACACCATATATTTT.

The V and J genes are TRBV20-1 and TRBJ2-5; TRBD2 matches at 12 bases. The CDR3 covers 15 residues. J gave up 2 bases and V 3 bases, and 4 bases lay outside the gene matches. Germline V lookup: CDR1 DFQATT, CDR2 SNEGSKA (reference sequence). DNA of the CDR3: TGCAGTGCTAGTCCGCTAGCGGGAGGGCAAGAGACCCAGTACTTC. It encodes CSASPLAGGQETQYF.

The chain couples TRBV28 to TRBJ2-7; 9 bases line up with TRBD1. Germline values: CDR1 MDHEN, CDR2 SYDVKM. J was trimmed by 4 bases and V by 3 bases; bases with no gene match: 7. This CDR3 has 15 amino acids. This CDR3 reads CASSFSGTGQYEQYF. CDR3 sequence (DNA): TGTGCCAGCAGTTTTTCAGGGACAGGGCAATACGAGCAGTACTTC.

This chain links TRBV6-5 with TRBJ2-1; D gene uncertain. Germline V gene lookup returns CDR1 MNHEY and CDR2 SVGAGI. The CDR3 is 13 residues long. The germline V and J ends were trimmed by 5 bases and 8 bases, with 13 bases remaining between them. In DNA, the CDR3 is TGTGCCAGCAGTAATACCCTAGGTGATGAGCAGTTCTTC. This codes for CASSNTLGDEQFF.

V gene TRBV20-1 combines with J gene TRBJ1-1; D gene unclear. The CDR3 is 11 residues long. Deletions cut 6 bases from V and 6 bases from J, with 11 bases between. Germline assignment: CDR1 DFQATT and CDR2 SNEGSKA (reference sequence). CDR3 nucleotides: TGCAGTGCCCGGACGGTGGCTGAAGCTTTCTTT. It codes for CSARTVAEAFF.

V is TRBV4-1 and J is TRBJ2-7; 12 bases match TRBD1. V was clipped by 4 bases and J by 7 bases; unmatched bases: 14. Germline V CDR1 and CDR2: MGHRA, YSYEKL. The CDR3 is 17 amino acids. This chain's CDR3 is CASSRWSGQGASSEQYF. The CDR3 DNA is TGCGCCAGCAGCCGTTGGTCGGGACAGGGGGCGTCAAGTGAGCAGTACTTC.

The genes are TRBV6-5 and TRBJ2-2; no clear D. Deletions cut 6 bases from V and 7 bases from J, with 18 bases between. In germline, CDR1 is MNHEY, CDR2 SVGAGI. This CDR3 has 15 amino acids. CDR3 DNA sequence: TGTGCCAGCAGCCGACCACAGAAATCGGGCGGGGAGCTGTTTTTT. Translation: CASSRPQKSGGELFF.

The chain combines TRBV28 with TRBJ1-2; 9 bases line up with TRBD1. The trim removed 2 bases at V and 2 bases at J, leaving 12 bases unmatched. Germline values: CDR1 MDHEN, CDR2 SYDVKM. This CDR3 has 18 amino acids. The CDR3 is CASSLGTGTGIKNYGYTF. Written as DNA, the CDR3 is TGTGCCAGCAGTTTAGGAACCGGGACAGGGATTAAGAACTATGGCTACACCTTC.

Of note for this clone: One end of the junction fails to match germline, which may point to a read error. In DNA, the CDR3 is TGCGGGGACGGAAGAGAGCTTAAGGAGGGCTACACCTTC. This gives the protein CGDGRELKEGYTF. V usage is TRBV9 and J usage is TRBJ1-2; perhaps TRBD1 as D (5 bases). The CDR3 sequence is 13 residues long. Germline-derived CDR1 and CDR2 are SGDLS and YYNGEE.

The chain couples TRBV3-1 (or the pseudogene TRBV3-2) to TRBJ2-3, with TRBD2 as a possible D gene (6 bases). Germline lookup yields CDR1 LGHDT and CDR2 YNNKEL (reference sequence). This CDR3 contains 15 residues. The V and J ends lost 4 bases and 0 bases respectively, with 11 bases between them. The CDR3 DNA follows: TGTGCCAGCAGCCGCGGGACTCTTAGCACAGATACGCAGTATTTT. As protein: CASSRGTLSTDTQYF.

This chain uses TRBV30 with TRBJ2-3; D may be TRBD2 (6 bases). Trimming shortened V by 1 base and J by 4 bases, and 18 bases separated the two germline ends. Germline V gene sequence: CDR1 GTSNPN, CDR2 SVGIG (reference sequence). The CDR3 is 16 residues long. CDR3 nucleotide sequence: TGTGCCTGGAGTGGTGGCGGGACTCCCTGGGCAGATACGCAGTATTTT. Its protein is CAWSGGGTPWADTQYF.

V gene TRBV19 combines with J gene TRBJ2-7; 10 positions agree with TRBD1. Germline V gene lookup returns CDR1 LNHDA and CDR2 SQIVND (reference sequence). The length of the CDR3 is 15 residues. The V segment lost 5 bases and the J segment 1 base; nucleotides outside the gene matches: 5. DNA for the CDR3: TGTGCCAGTAGTCGGACAGGGGGTAATTCCTACGAGCAGTACTTC. Residues: CASSRTGGNSYEQYF.

The V and J genes are TRBV19 and TRBJ1-6; D call uncertain. Trimming removed 5 bases from V and 4 bases from J, with 12 bases in between. The length of the CDR3 is 15 residues. In germline, CDR1 is LNHDA, CDR2 SQIVND (reference sequence). Here the CDR3 DNA reads TGTGCCAGTAGTGGAGCCGCGGGGTATAATTCACCCCTCCACTTT. The encoded protein is CASSGAAGYNSPLHF.